The TCR beta chain described here comes from a study of blood T cells in healthy people across ages. This clonotype came up a few times. The second PCR ran about 6 to 11 cycles with a sample-barcoded 5' primer and J-beta primers. TCRdb itself ran the 5' RACE reads through MiXCR, one entry per CDR3 protein. The sample lists about 1.6 million distinct CDR3 sequences; around 36% were seen once. Isolating PBMCs gave at least 6 million of these cells per sample. The junction had 4 bases not matched to a gene; V was cut back by 5 bases and J by 2 bases. The CDR3 consists of 14 residues. Per germline, CDR1 DFQATT and CDR2 SNEGSKA (reference sequence).

Input material: blood. The clonotype was recovered from a woman in her 30s in good health. The J gene is TRBJ2-5, the V gene TRBV20-1; 11 bases fit TRBD2. The CDR3 loop is CSAPIAGGQETQYF. CDR3 bases: TGCAGTGCTCCGATAGCGGGGGGGCAAGAGACCCAGTACTTC.